Sequencing of this T cell receptor (beta chain) was carried out in a study of human T cells and chemical hapten exposure. Looking at the study overall: Chiefly female patients presented with alopecia areata, totalis or universalis.

Trimming shortened V by 4 bases and J by 2 bases, and 11 bases separated the two germline ends. Germline V gene sequence: CDR1 SGHVS, CDR2 FQNEAQ. This CDR3 comprises 14 residues. Individual cDNA molecules (in the library) carried attached unique molecular identifiers. Via MiXCR, TCRdb re-called the RACE reads, giving one row per CDR3 protein. The data show about 14,000 distinct CDR3 sequences, 16% seen once. Time point defined: patch test 1, 2 weeks after DPC sensitization. Described treatment: therapeutic diphenylcyclopropenone sensitization with weekly scalp DPC. Prior to each patch test being applied, blood was drawn.

The sequencing used whole blood, collected in connection with sensitization to the hapten diphenylcyclopropenone (DPC). The origin of this receptor is a woman aged 25 to 39 with alopecia areata. Some clones in this sample may be carry-over from other donors' samples. The chain recombines TRBV7-8 with TRBJ2-5; the D gene could be TRBD1 or TRBD2 (5 bases each). CDR3 DNA sequence: TGTGCCAGCAGCTCCGGGGCTCTACAAGAGACCCAGTACTTC. Protein product: CASSSGALQETQYF.